Listed below are T cell receptor beta chains from one sample, sequenced in a study of T cell repertoires in cytomegalovirus infection. One entry per CDR3 protein, called by TCRdb with MiXCR from the reads. The sample yields about 700,000 distinct CDR3 sequences, about 33% seen once. Antigens for these TCRs are unknown. Specimen: cultured PBMCs, collected from culture after CMV antigen stimulation. The receptors were gathered from a human donor in good health (CMV status not recorded). Some clones in this sample may be carry-over from other donors' samples. The CDR3 runs from the conserved cysteine through the conserved F or W. Fields, in order: J gene, clone size, V gene, D gene, CDR3 DNA, CDR3 protein. The D gene is left open where the match is weak. Size values are once, few and many counts, or a class for expanded clones, and some rows have none.

j_gene: TRBJ2-5; abundance: few; v_gene: TRBV5-1; d_gene: TRBD2; CDR3nt: TGCGCCAGCAGCTTGGGTCTAGCGGGAGGGCCGTATCGTAGGGAGACCCAGTACTTC; CDR3aa: CASSLGLAGGPYRRETQYF
j_gene: TRBJ2-7; abundance: few; v_gene: TRBV20-1; d_gene: -; CDR3nt: TGCAGTGCTAGTCTAGACGCTTACTCCTACGAGCAGTACTTC; CDR3aa: CSASLDAYSYEQYF
j_gene: TRBJ2-2; abundance: -; v_gene: TRBV12-3/TRBV12-4; d_gene: TRBD2; CDR3nt: TGTGCCAGCACCATGGGGGGGGGGACCGGGGAGCTGTTTTTT; CDR3aa: CASTMGGGTGELFF
j_gene: TRBJ2-7; abundance: -; v_gene: TRBV6-1; d_gene: -; CDR3nt: TGTGCCAGCAGTGGCCGTCTTGGCAGGGAGGTTGGAGAGCAGTACTTC; CDR3aa: CASSGRLGREVGEQYF
j_gene: TRBJ2-7; abundance: -; v_gene: TRBV24-1; d_gene: -; CDR3nt: TGTGCCACCAGTGATCCGACCTTCCGTAAAGGGGGGTCCAACGAGCAGTACTTC; CDR3aa: CATSDPTFRKGGSNEQYF
j_gene: TRBJ2-7; abundance: few; v_gene: TRBV19; d_gene: TRBD1; CDR3nt: TGTGCCAGTAGCAGAGGGGGCGCGTCCTACGAGCAGTACTTC; CDR3aa: CASSRGGASYEQYF
j_gene: TRBJ1-6; abundance: few; v_gene: TRBV2; d_gene: -; CDR3nt: TGTGCCAGCAGTAAGGCAGCCGGACCCACCCTCCACTTT; CDR3aa: CASSKAAGPTLHF
j_gene: TRBJ2-5; abundance: few; v_gene: TRBV6-2/TRBV6-3; d_gene: TRBD2; CDR3nt: TGTGCCAGCAGGAGACTAGCGGGAGGTCAAGAGACCCAGTACTTC; CDR3aa: CASRRLAGGQETQYF
j_gene: TRBJ2-3; abundance: -; v_gene: TRBV11-2; d_gene: -; CDR3nt: TGTGCCAGCAGCCCGGGCGCGGCGGGGCTTACAGATACGCAGTATTTT; CDR3aa: CASSPGAAGLTDTQYF
j_gene: TRBJ2-5; abundance: -; v_gene: TRBV7-9; d_gene: -; CDR3nt: TGTGCCAGCAGCTCATTGATAGGCTACCAAGAGACCCAGTACTTC; CDR3aa: CASSSLIGYQETQYF
j_gene: TRBJ2-4; abundance: -; v_gene: TRBV14; d_gene: -; CDR3nt: TGTGCCAGCAGCGTCCTCTCCGGGTTAGCCAAAAACATTCAGTACTTC; CDR3aa: CASSVLSGLAKNIQYF
j_gene: TRBJ1-4; abundance: -; v_gene: TRBV7-9; d_gene: -; CDR3nt: TGTGCCAGCACCACCCACGGGATCACTAATGAAAAACTGTTTTTT; CDR3aa: CASTTHGITNEKLFF
j_gene: TRBJ1-6; abundance: few; v_gene: TRBV7-8; d_gene: TRBD1; CDR3nt: TGTGCCAGCAGCCTGGGAGCCGGGACAGTGAATTCACCCCTCCACTTT; CDR3aa: CASSLGAGTVNSPLHF
j_gene: TRBJ1-3; abundance: -; v_gene: TRBV7-9; d_gene: TRBD1; CDR3nt: TGTGCCAGCAGCTCAGGACAGGGGCTACACTCTGGAAACACCATATATTTT; CDR3aa: CASSSGQGLHSGNTIYF
j_gene: TRBJ2-3; abundance: many; v_gene: TRBV7-2; d_gene: -; CDR3nt: TGTGCCAGCAGCATGCACCTAGGGGCCCATACAGATACGCAGTATTTT; CDR3aa: CASSMHLGAHTDTQYF
j_gene: TRBJ2-1; abundance: few; v_gene: TRBV4-3; d_gene: -; CDR3nt: TGCGCCAGCAGCCAAGAGGGCACCGACCGCCGGCCGTTCTTC; CDR3aa: CASSQEGTDRRPFF
j_gene: TRBJ1-6; abundance: -; v_gene: TRBV6-1; d_gene: -; CDR3nt: TGTGCCAGCAGTGAAGCGATAGTCTATAATTCACCCCTCCACTTT; CDR3aa: CASSEAIVYNSPLHF
j_gene: TRBJ2-2; abundance: -; v_gene: TRBV19; d_gene: TRBD2; CDR3nt: TGTGCCAGTAGTCAGACCCTCCAAGCGGGAGTACGCACCGGGGAGCTGTTTTTT; CDR3aa: CASSQTLQAGVRTGELFF
j_gene: TRBJ2-1; abundance: -; v_gene: TRBV28; d_gene: TRBD1; CDR3nt: TGTGCCAACTCCCGGACAGGGAGGTACAATGAGCAGTTCTTC; CDR3aa: CANSRTGRYNEQFF
j_gene: TRBJ2-6; abundance: few; v_gene: TRBV7-4; d_gene: TRBD1; CDR3nt: TGTGCCAGCCGTGACAGGGGAGGTCCCGGGGCCAACGTCCTGACTTTC; CDR3aa: CASRDRGGPGANVLTF